Listed below are T cell receptor beta chains from one sample, sequenced in a study of technical replicates of blood from several donors. The repertoire was sequenced with immunoSEQ multiplex PCR; TCRdb's copy has only in-frame clones and lacks some. This table has tens of thousands of clones, over 85% appearing once. Material for sequencing was T cells isolated from PBMCs. The receptors stem from a human donor in good health. The CDR3 runs from the conserved cysteine through the conserved F or W. A D gene is named only where the DNA matches it firmly. Expanded clones get a size class; other rows say once, few or many, or leave the size out.

J gene,D gene,V gene,clone size,CDR3 protein,CDR3 DNA
TRBJ2-1,TRBD2,TRBV27,-,CASSHPRLAGEQQFF,TGTGCCAGCAGCCACCCGAGATTAGCGGGAGAACAGCAGTTCTTC
TRBJ1-1,-,TRBV14,-,CASSQEGGARNTEAFF,TGTGCCAGCAGCCAAGAAGGCGGGGCGCGGAACACTGAAGCTTTCTTT
TRBJ2-7,TRBD2,TRBV5-1,-,CASSQTSGSYEQYF,TGCGCCAGCAGCCAGACTAGCGGGAGCTACGAGCAGTACTTC
TRBJ2-7,TRBD1,TRBV6-5,-,CASSPPWTGTYEQYF,TGTGCCAGCAGTCCTCCGTGGACAGGGACCTACGAGCAGTACTTC
TRBJ2-7,TRBD2,TRBV29-1,-,CSVQGMGLARSSEQYF,TGCAGCGTTCAGGGAATGGGACTAGCTAGGTCCTCCGAGCAGTACTTC
TRBJ2-5,-,TRBV5-4,-,CASTLGGGAQYF,TGTGCCAGCACCTTGGGGGGCGGGGCCCAGTACTTC
TRBJ1-1,TRBD1,TRBV6-5,-,CASSYLGQGFFF,TGTGCCAGCAGTTACCTAGGACAGGGATTTTTCTTT
TRBJ2-7,-,TRBV11-1,-,CASSRGLYSSYEQYF,TGTGCCAGCAGCCGAGGATTATATTCTAGCTACGAGCAGTACTTC
TRBJ2-7,TRBD2,TRBV18,once,CASSPPAGAQEQYF,TGTGCCAGCTCACCACCGGCGGGAGCCCAAGAGCAGTACTTC
TRBJ2-7,-,TRBV6-1,-,CASSEGASYEQYF,TGTGCCAGCAGTGAAGGCGCGTCCTACGAGCAGTACTTC